This passage covers 32 T cell receptor beta chains from one sample sequenced in a study of CD4 T cells in relation to SARS-CoV-2 and coronaviruses. What these receptors recognize is not known. Measured with immunoSEQ multiplex PCR; TCRdb has only the in-frame clones, and not every one. The table includes tens of thousands of clones, roughly 84% detected once. Input material: naive CD4+ T cells from PBMCs, cultured in vitro. Noted subset: naive CD4+ T cells isolated by negative enrichment. The receptors derive from an adult with COVID-19.

The chain joins TRBV9 to TRBJ2-7, with TRBD2 identical over 15 bases. V lost 1 base and J lost 4; bases outside the gene matches: 15. The CDR3 totals 20 residues. The germline V gene encodes CDR1 SGDLS and CDR2 YYNGEE. CDR3 in DNA: TGTGCCAGCAGCGTATATCGGACTAGCGGGAGGGCCGAGGGACCGTACGAGCAGTACTTC. Its protein product is CASSVYRTSGRAEGPYEQYF.

V usage is TRBV4-2 and J usage is TRBJ2-3; TRBD2 aligns across 11 bases. Germline-derived CDR1 and CDR2 are LGHNA and YNFKEQ. J was trimmed by 0 bases and V by 4 bases; bases with no gene match: 9. The CDR3 extends over 18 amino acids. The DNA for the CDR3 is TGTGCCAGCAGCCTCCGTGGGGCTAGCGGGGGGAGCACAGATACGCAGTATTTT. Translating it yields CASSLRGASGGSTDTQYF.

This sequence joins TRBV10-3 and TRBJ2-7; no definite D call. CDR3 length: 13 amino acids. V was shortened by 1 base and J by 5 bases, with 9 bases between the two germline ends. The germline CDR1 and CDR2 sequences are ENHRY and SYGVKD. This CDR3 reads CAISEFSKDEQYF. The CDR3 DNA reads as TGTGCCATCAGTGAGTTTTCCAAGGACGAGCAGTACTTC.

This clone was counted a single time. The chain carries TRBV9 and TRBJ2-5; 8 positions match TRBD2. Germline V CDR1 and CDR2: SGDLS, YYNGEE. V was pared by 4 bases and J by 0 bases, with 5 bases of the junction left unmatched. This CDR3 is built from 15 residues. The chain's CDR3 is CASSPLAGHQETQYF. CDR3 nucleotides: TGTGCCAGCAGCCCCCTAGCGGGCCACCAAGAGACCCAGTACTTC.

The chain recombines TRBV5-4 with TRBJ2-7; TRBD2 matches at 10 bases. V trimming: 1 base; J trimming: 6 bases; junction bases outside the gene matches: 10. The CDR3 extends over 16 amino acids. Germline assignment: CDR1 SGHNT and CDR2 YYREEE (reference sequence). The CDR3 protein is CASSLLGASGRREQYF. CDR3 nucleotide sequence: TGTGCCAGCAGCTTGCTCGGGGCTAGCGGGAGACGCGAGCAGTACTTC.

This chain links TRBV18 with TRBJ2-5, with TRBD2 matching 8 bases. The CDR3 runs 15 residues. V lost 6 bases and J lost 5; bases outside the gene matches: 11. Germline lookup yields CDR1 KGHSH and CDR2 LQKENI. CDR3 coding DNA: TGTGCCAGCTCGCGGGAGGCGGGAGCCCGGGAGACCCAGTACTTC. Translating it yields CASSREAGARETQYF. The full variable domain, completed using reference TRBV18 and TRBJ2-5, is NAGVMQNPRHLVRRRGQEARLRCSPMKGHSHVYWYRQLPEEGLKFMVYLQKENIIDESGMPKERFSAEFPKEGPSILRIQQVVRGDSAAYFCASSREAGARETQYFGPGTRLLVL.

The chain has TRBV29-1 and TRBJ1-2, with 7 nucleotides matching TRBD1. The CDR3 sequence is 15 residues long. Per the germline V gene, CDR1 is SQVTM and CDR2 is ANQGSEA. V lost 0 bases, J lost 4 bases, and 8 bases stayed unmatched. The CDR3 DNA sequence: TGCAGCGTTGAAGACACCGGGACAGAGGGCTATGGCTACACCTTC. As protein: CSVEDTGTEGYGYTF.

The chain has TRBV28 and TRBJ2-7, with D perhaps TRBD2 (7 bases). Between the trimmed V and J ends, which lost 2 bases and 3 bases, there was a span of 23 bases. The CDR3 has 18 amino acids. Germline CDR1 MDHEN, CDR2 SYDVKM. The CDR3 spells CASSLPKKGGQGVYEQYF. The CDR3 DNA follows: TGTGCCAGCAGTTTACCCAAAAAGGGGGGGCAGGGTGTCTACGAGCAGTACTTC.

J is TRBJ2-7 and V is TRBV28, with D possibly matching TRBD1 (7 bases). Germline V lookup: CDR1 MDHEN, CDR2 SYDVKM. The CDR3 sequence is 14 residues long. V shed 5 bases and J shed 0 bases, with 11 bases lying between them. The CDR3 nucleotides read TGTGCCAGCAGTGCGGGACAGTTCTCCTACGAGCAGTACTTC. It encodes CASSAGQFSYEQYF.

The CDR3 sequence: CASSLVWLAGETQYF. The CDR3 nucleotides read TGTGCCAGCAGCTTAGTTTGGCTAGCGGGAGAGACCCAGTACTTC. The rearrangement links TRBV7-2 to TRBJ2-5, with 8 bases matching TRBD2. V trimming: 1 base; J trimming: 4 bases; junction bases outside the gene matches: 5. Germline V gene sequence: CDR1 SGHTA, CDR2 FQGNSA. The CDR3 runs to 15 residues. Full variable domain (outside the CDR3, taken from reference TRBV7-2 and TRBJ2-5): GAGVSQSPSNKVTEKGKDVELRCDPISGHTALYWYRQSLGQGLEFLIYFQGNSAPDKSGLPSDRFSAERTGGSVSTLTIQRTQQEDSAVYLCASSLVWLAGETQYFGPGTRLLVL.

In this sample, this clone turned up once. CDR3 DNA: TGTGCCAGCAGTAGAGCCGGGACAGGGGCAAATCAGCCCCAGCATTTT. Amino acid sequence: CASSRAGTGANQPQHF. The rearrangement links TRBV28 to TRBJ1-5; 10 bases align to TRBD1. The CDR3 has 16 amino acids. Losses at the gene ends were 5 bases for V and 4 bases for J; bases not matched to a gene: 8. Germline V gene data show CDR1 as MDHEN and CDR2 as SYDVKM.

There are a few counts of this clone. This chain connects TRBV4-2 to TRBJ2-2; possible D gene TRBD2, 6 bases. CDR1 and CDR2 from the germline V gene are LGHNA and YNFKEQ. The CDR3 covers 16 residues. Trimming removed 0 bases from V and 3 bases from J, with 11 bases in between. DNA of the CDR3: TGTGCCAGCAGCCAAGATTTGGGACTCTACACCGGGGAGCTGTTTTTT. Translating it yields CASSQDLGLYTGELFF.

The chain combines TRBV3-1 (or the pseudogene TRBV3-2) with TRBJ2-7; the match to TRBD1 covers 8 bases. The CDR3 loop spans 14 amino acids. Germline assignment: CDR1 LGHDT and CDR2 YNNKEL (reference sequence). V dropped 6 bases and J dropped 3; count of bases not matched to a gene: 7. The CDR3 bases are TGTGCCAGCAGTAAGGGACAGGCATTCTACGAGCAGTACTTC. Translated, it gives CASSKGQAFYEQYF.

DNA for the CDR3: TGTGCCACCAGTGACAGGGGGCGCGGGTACAATGAGCAGTTCTTC. Protein product: CATSDRGRGYNEQFF. This chain joins TRBV24-1 and TRBJ2-1; 8 nucleotides line up with TRBD1. CDR1 is KGHDR and CDR2 is SFDVKD in the germline V gene. CDR3 length: 15 amino acids. Trimming at V came to 4 bases and at J to 4 bases, leaving 5 bases not matched to a gene.

This chain uses TRBV4-1 with TRBJ2-1, with TRBD2 identical over 13 bases. Per the germline V gene, CDR1 is MGHRA and CDR2 is YSYEKL. The CDR3 is 15 amino acids. Trimming removed 6 bases from V and 12 bases from J; junction bases left unmatched: 11. The CDR3 DNA is TGCGCCAGCAGTCTCGGACTAGCGGGAGACTCAGGGCAGTTCTTC. Its translation: CASSLGLAGDSGQFF.

CDR3 nucleotides: TGCGCCAGCAGCCTCCATCTAGGGGACGTATCCTACGAGCAGTACTTC. It yields the protein CASSLHLGDVSYEQYF. This chain joins TRBV4-3 and TRBJ2-7, with D perhaps assigned TRBD1 or TRBD2 (5 bases each). V gave up 4 bases and J gave up 1 base, with 17 bases separating them. The CDR3 is 16 amino acids. Looked up from germline, CDR1 is LGHNA and CDR2 is YSLEER.

The chain joins TRBV4-2 to TRBJ2-6, with D hard to call. CDR1 and CDR2 (germline): LGHNA, YNFKEQ. The CDR3 extends over 16 amino acids. Trimming cost V 3 bases and J 2 bases, with 11 bases left between them. CDR3 DNA: TGTGCCAGCAGCCAGGACCATCGCCCTGGGGCCAACGTCCTGACTTTC. Its protein is CASSQDHRPGANVLTF.

The chain is built from TRBV2 and TRBJ1-5, with D unresolved. In germline, CDR1 is SNHLY, CDR2 FYNNEI. This CDR3 comprises 15 residues. V dropped 0 bases and J dropped 0 bases, with 6 bases sitting between them. Written as DNA, the CDR3 is TGTGCCAGCAGTGAAGCGCCCCATAGCAATCAGCCCCAGCATTTT. This gives the protein CASSEAPHSNQPQHF. Full variable domain (remainder filled in from reference TRBV2 and TRBJ1-5): EPEVTQTPSHQVTQMGQEVILRCVPISNHLYFYWYRQILGQKVEFLVSFYNNEISEKSEIFDDQFSVERPDGSNFTLKIRSTKLEDSAMYFCASSEAPHSNQPQHFGDGTRLSIL.

In its sample, this clone was seen a few times. The chain combines TRBV5-4 with TRBJ2-7; D tentatively reads TRBD1 or TRBD2 (6 bases each). The V end was cut by 5 bases, the J end by 5 bases, with 14 bases between. The CDR3 contains 13 residues. Per germline, CDR1 SGHNT and CDR2 YYREEE (reference sequence). CDR3: CASRGAGLDEQYF. The CDR3 region has the DNA TGTGCCAGCAGGGGGGCGGGACTCGACGAGCAGTACTTC.

This clone was detected once. The genes are TRBV28 and TRBJ2-4, with a weak D call TRBD1 (6 bases). Trimming shortened V by 5 bases and J by 3 bases, and 17 bases separated the two germline ends. Per the germline V gene, CDR1 is MDHEN and CDR2 is SYDVKM. This CDR3 contains 16 residues. The CDR3 spells CASSLGAEEGKNIQYF. CDR3 nucleotide sequence: TGTGCCAGCAGTCTGGGGGCAGAAGAGGGCAAAAACATTCAGTACTTC.

The chain is built from TRBV10-3 and TRBJ1-2; D is ambiguous. CDR1 is ENHRY and CDR2 is SYGVKD in the germline V gene. V dropped 2 bases and J dropped 5 bases, with 9 bases sitting between them. The CDR3 is made up of 13 amino acids. This CDR3 reads CAISEAATYGYTF. CDR3 coding DNA: TGTGCCATCAGTGAGGCAGCTACGTATGGCTACACCTTC.

The rearrangement links TRBV7-9 to TRBJ2-3; 7 nucleotides match TRBD1. Germline CDR1 and CDR2: SEHNR and FQNEAQ (reference sequence). After removal of 5 bases from V and 2 bases from J, the junction contained 10 bases not matched to a gene. The CDR3 length is 16 residues. The CDR3 nucleotides are TGTGCCAGCAGCCAGGGGGACCGGGTACTCACAGATACGCAGTATTTT. The encoded protein is CASSQGDRVLTDTQYF.

The V gene is TRBV19, the J gene TRBJ2-3, with 10 bases aligning to TRBD1. From germline, CDR1 is LNHDA and CDR2 SQIVND (reference sequence). J lost 1 base, V lost 3 bases, and 4 bases had no gene match. The CDR3 has 16 residues. CDR3 region: CASSIPGTGGTDTQYF. In nucleotides, the CDR3 is TGTGCCAGTAGTATCCCCGGGACAGGGGGCACAGATACGCAGTATTTT.

The rearrangement joins TRBV7-2 to TRBJ2-3; 7 bases are shared with TRBD2. Germline V gene sequence: CDR1 SGHTA, CDR2 FQGNSA. The CDR3 length is 19 residues. Losses at the gene ends were 4 bases for V and 4 bases for J; bases not matched to a gene: 20. CDR3 nucleotides: TGTGCCAGCAGCTCCCCTGTGGGGGAGGGCCAGACCCACCCAGATACGCAGTATTTT. Amino acids: CASSSPVGEGQTHPDTQYF.

The chain couples TRBV20-1 to TRBJ2-2; TRBD2 matches at 7 bases. The germline CDR1 and CDR2 sequences are DFQATT and SNEGSKA (reference sequence). There are 14 residues in the CDR3. V lost 3 bases, J lost 5 bases, and 6 bases stayed unmatched. The CDR3 loop reads CSASRGGPTGELFF. CDR3 sequence (DNA): TGCAGTGCTAGTAGGGGAGGGCCGACCGGGGAGCTGTTTTTT.

The gene calls are TRBV7-2 and TRBJ2-5; 8 bases line up with TRBD2. The CDR3 sequence is 16 residues long. The ends lost 2 bases at V and 5 bases at J; junction bases unmatched: 10. CDR1 is SGHTA, CDR2 FQGNSA, per germline. The CDR3, as DNA: TGTGCCAGCAGCTTATCGGCGGGAGGATCCGCGGAGACCCAGTACTTC. Protein sequence: CASSLSAGGSAETQYF.

The rearrangement uses TRBV19 and TRBJ2-1; 8 nucleotides match TRBD2. Germline loops: CDR1 LNHDA, CDR2 SQIVND (reference sequence). Germline trimming cut 8 bases from V and 5 bases from J; bases unmatched to any gene: 14. The CDR3 consists of 16 residues. The CDR3 DNA sequence: TGTGCCAGTGGGGGGCTCAGCGGGAGCTCTGACAATGAGCAGTTCTTC. Residues: CASGGLSGSSDNEQFF. The whole variable domain, filled in from reference TRBV19 and TRBJ2-1, reads DGGITQSPKYLFRKEGQNVTLSCEQNLNHDAMYWYRQDPGQGLRLIYYSQIVNDFQKGDIAEGYSVSREKKESFPLTVTSAQKNPTAFYLCASGGLSGSSDNEQFFGPGTRLTVL.

This chain links TRBV15 with TRBJ2-3; D is possibly TRBD1 or TRBD2 (6 bases each). V lost 2 bases to trimming and J lost 3 bases, with 15 bases between them. Germline CDR1 reads LNHNV; CDR2 reads YYDKDF (reference sequence). This CDR3 is 16 amino acids long. CDR3 protein: CATSRLIGGLTDTQYF. CDR3 in DNA: TGTGCCACCAGCAGACTGATCGGGGGCCTGACAGATACGCAGTATTTT.

The chain couples TRBV10-3 to TRBJ1-3; a possible D gene is TRBD1 (5 bases). Germline V gene lookup returns CDR1 ENHRY and CDR2 SYGVKD. The CDR3 runs 16 residues. V was cut by 2 bases and J by 0 bases, with 11 bases left in between. This CDR3 is CAISEAGRISGNTIYF. For the CDR3, the DNA is TGTGCCATCAGTGAGGCGGGGCGGATCTCTGGAAACACCATATATTTT.

The gene calls are TRBV9 and TRBJ1-4; a weak D match, TRBD1 (5 bases). This CDR3 comprises 15 residues. From germline, CDR1 is SGDLS and CDR2 YYNGEE. Trimming pared 1 base from V and 6 bases from J, leaving 13 bases between. In DNA, the CDR3 is TGTGCCAGCAGCGTACATTGGTCGGGGGATGAAAAACTGTTTTTT. Its protein is CASSVHWSGDEKLFF.

V is TRBV14 and J is TRBJ2-1; tentative D call: TRBD1 (5 bases). With 3 bases removed from V and 12 bases from J, the gap between germline ends came to 12 bases. The CDR3 runs to 12 residues. Looked up from germline, CDR1 is SGHDN and CDR2 is FVKESK. The CDR3 DNA reads as TGTGCCAGCAGCCAGTACAGGTGGTGGCAGTTCTTC. Protein product: CASSQYRWWQFF.

The rearrangement joins TRBV7-9 to TRBJ2-7, with TRBD1 identical over 8 bases. Germline CDR1 SEHNR, CDR2 FQNEAQ (reference sequence). V shed 3 bases and J 0 bases; nucleotides not matched to a gene: 4. The CDR3 runs to 15 residues. CDR3 residues: CASSLGQVISYEQYF. Here the CDR3 DNA reads TGTGCCAGCAGCTTGGGACAGGTTATCTCCTACGAGCAGTACTTC.